The rows below give T cell receptor beta chains drawn from one sample of a study of T cells after yellow fever vaccination. Each CDR3 protein gets one entry after TCRdb re-called the 5' RACE reads with MiXCR. The sample lists 300,000 to 400,000 distinct CDR3 sequences; 3.5% to 4.5% were seen once. The specimen was PBMCs, collected 5 days after the yellow fever booster vaccination. These receptors came from a man between 18 and 35 years old who received the YFV17D yellow fever vaccine. Each CDR3 is given with its conserved first and last residue. The order of the fields is V gene, D gene, J gene, clone size, CDR3 protein, CDR3 DNA. A D gene is named only where the DNA matches it firmly. The size entry is marked missing in some rows and otherwise reads once, few, many or a size class.

TRBV18	TRBD1	TRBJ1-4	few	CASSPQDRPNEKLFF	TGTGCCAGCTCACCACAGGACAGGCCTAATGAAAAACTGTTTTTT
TRBV5-1	TRBD1	TRBJ2-7	many	CASSFGQESYEQYF	TGCGCCAGCAGCTTCGGACAGGAGAGCTACGAGCAGTACTTC
TRBV25-1	-	TRBJ1-2	few	CASSEVGDQPYGYTF	TGTGCCAGCAGTGAAGTGGGGGACCAACCATATGGCTACACCTTC
TRBV6-2/TRBV6-3	-	TRBJ1-5	few	CASSRNGAYQPQHF	TGTGCCAGCAGTAGGAATGGGGCTTATCAGCCCCAGCATTTT
TRBV5-1	-	TRBJ2-5	-	CASREQGVRETQYF	TGCGCCAGCAGGGAACAGGGAGTTCGAGAGACCCAGTACTTC
TRBV12-3/TRBV12-4	-	TRBJ2-5	many	CASSPRGALQETQYF	TGTGCCAGCAGCCCAAGGGGGGCTCTCCAAGAGACCCAGTACTTC
TRBV6-5	TRBD1	TRBJ1-1	many	CASISGQGAATEAFF	TGTGCCAGCATATCGGGACAGGGGGCGGCCACTGAAGCTTTCTTT
TRBV20-1	TRBD2	TRBJ2-5	many	CSARELTSGQETQYF	TGCAGTGCTAGAGAGCTAACTAGCGGCCAAGAGACCCAGTACTTC
TRBV3-1	-	TRBJ1-1	-	CASSRPDTEAFF	TGTGCCAGCAGCCGCCCGGACACTGAAGCTTTCTTT
TRBV5-4	-	TRBJ1-1	-	CASSLDPGSNTEAFF	TGTGCCAGCAGCTTGGATCCGGGCTCGAACACTGAAGCTTTCTTT
TRBV19	-	TRBJ2-5	few	CASTGQAYQETQYF	TGTGCCAGTACAGGGCAGGCGTACCAAGAGACCCAGTACTTC
TRBV30	-	TRBJ1-2	few	CAWSVQTGRHGYTF	TGTGCCTGGAGTGTCCAAACAGGGCGACATGGCTACACCTTC
TRBV7-2	-	TRBJ2-5	many	CASSFRETQYF	TGTGCCAGCAGCTTCCGGGAGACCCAGTACTTC
TRBV20-1	TRBD1	TRBJ1-5	few	CSARNSDRGRQPQHF	TGCAGTGCTAGAAATTCGGACAGGGGGAGACAGCCCCAGCATTTT
TRBV5-6	-	TRBJ1-3	many	CASSMVLSGNTIYF	TGTGCCAGCAGCATGGTGCTCTCTGGAAACACCATATATTTT
TRBV20-1	-	TRBJ1-2	few	CSAPGPNYGYTF	TGCAGTGCCCCCGGGCCCAACTATGGCTACACCTTC
TRBV6-5	TRBD1	TRBJ1-5	few	CASSVRGYNQPQHF	TGTGCCAGCAGTGTCAGGGGGTACAATCAGCCCCAGCATTTT
TRBV24-1	-	TRBJ1-2	few	CATSDSDRLGGYTF	TGTGCCACCAGTGACTCGGACCGCCTTGGTGGCTACACCTTC
TRBV5-1	-	TRBJ1-1	many	CASSFGLRTEAFF	TGCGCCAGCAGCTTTGGGCTGAGGACTGAAGCTTTCTTT
TRBV7-8	TRBD2	TRBJ2-7	many	CASSIAGRGHEQYF	TGTGCCAGCAGCATAGCGGGGAGAGGTCACGAGCAGTACTTC
TRBV10-3	TRBD2	TRBJ2-2	-	CAISGPRTSGMNTGELFF	TGTGCCATCAGTGGACCAAGGACTAGCGGGATGAACACCGGGGAGCTGTTTTTT
TRBV12-3/TRBV12-4	-	TRBJ2-6	many	CASSVAGTGANVLTF	TGTGCCAGCAGCGTCGCCGGGACTGGGGCCAACGTCCTGACTTTC
TRBV6-2/TRBV6-3	-	TRBJ1-2	few	CASTERTEIIRLPHGYTF	TGTGCCAGCACCGAAAGAACAGAGATAATTCGACTCCCACATGGCTACACCTTC
TRBV5-1	TRBD2	TRBJ2-1	many	CASSLAGGHEQFF	TGCGCCAGCAGCTTAGCGGGGGGGCATGAGCAGTTCTTC
TRBV29-1	-	TRBJ1-2	many	CSAHSTGTYGYTF	TGCAGCGCCCACAGTACAGGAACCTATGGCTACACCTTC